The present T cell receptor beta chain was sequenced within a study of blood T cell repertoires in COVID-19 (dated by TCRdb to about 2020). Background on the whole study: Collaborator samples came from the United States, Italy and Spain and covered acute and convalescent phases of COVID-19. The material from the prospective study consisted of cDNA or gDNA derived from T cells, B-cell-depleted T cells, or PBMCs. The dataset comprised deeply sampled blood TCRbeta repertoires from subjects exposed to, actively infected with, or recovered from COVID-19. A freely available public database, intended as a resource for researchers studying the immune response to SARS-CoV-2, is where the repertoires were released. Samples were obtained from the ongoing ImmuneRACE study (first 160 participants) and from some 1,200 subjects provided by 6 global collaborators. Sample metadata almost always included a de-identified subject ID, COVID-19 status, age in years and sex. Where HLA class I and class II types were available, the types were taken from metadata supplied by the sample provider, not from assay-based typing. Paper-wide results and their limitations: Clinical and demographic metadata were provided uncurated, with the amount varying by source and participant.

Only a few counts were recorded for this clone. The antigen this receptor binds is unknown. No clone much larger than this one lies a single base away; base qualities are absent. TCRbeta CDR3 regions were amplified from genomic DNA by means of the immunoSEQ Assay, a bias-controlled multiplex PCR. In the source study's methods: The number of nucleated cells in each sample was estimated by amplification of reference gene primers within the assay. Sequence reads were collapsed and filtered to measure the absolute abundance of every unique TCRbeta CDR3 rearrangement. For each sample, productive Simpson clonality was calculated by taking the square root of Simpson's diversity index across productive rearrangements. Imported from immuneACCESS, the table was reduced by TCRdb to in-frame sequences with V and J called. These copies leave out some clones; in studies compared against another copy, an unresolved V gene accounts for under half, and the cause of the remainder is not known. V and J calls and clone size come straight from that table; D and trimming were deduced from the DNA. This sample has 150,000 to 200,000 clones in its table, and about 80% of those were observed once. The ten most abundant clones make up 4% to 6.5% of the sample.

Participants in the prospective study were enrolled through a virtual design, were aged 18 to 89 years, and lived in about two dozen United States geographic areas. In the prospective study, cohorts were assigned on the basis of participant-reported clinical history obtained from a screening survey and a study questionnaire. Mobile phlebotomists in the prospective study collected whole blood, serum and a nasopharyngeal or oropharyngeal swab from every participant. Prospective study participants could optionally give additional blood draws and questionnaires over an approximately 2-month period. Before DNA extraction, prospective study blood samples were shipped either frozen or at room temperature. As encoded in the germline V gene, CDR1 is SGHVS while CDR2 is FQNEAQ. The CDR3 runs 16 amino acids, cysteine and phenylalanine included. This entry keeps only the CDR3 DNA: 48 bases, framed from base 1. V lost 4 bases and J lost 3 bases; the stretch between them is 18 bases long.

The rearranged chain carries TRBV7-8 and TRBJ1-1; 5 matching bases give a weak D call of TRBD1. Sequencing was done on a sample of PBMCs or T cells enriched from blood (not recorded which). The TCR was taken from an older woman with acute COVID-19. The CDR3 here reads CASSSQGWGGDTEAFF. The DNA is TGTGCCAGCAGCTCCCAGGGATGGGGGGGGGACACTGAAGCTTTCTTT.